This entry lists 10 T cell receptor beta chains sequenced from one sample in a study of identical twins. From the 5' RACE reads, TCRdb called clonotypes with MiXCR, one entry per CDR3 protein. The sample has some 300,000 distinct CDR3 sequences; 9% to 15% are singletons. These data were also reused for a study on yellow fever vaccine responses in identical twins.

The specimen sequenced was CD8+ T cells sorted from blood. Every receptor here comes from a woman aged 18-29 years in good health.

This clonotype has only one observation. The chain links TRBV12-3 or TRBV12-4 to TRBJ2-1; 10 bases map to TRBD2. V gave up 1 base and J gave up 6 bases; unmatched junction bases: 3. CDR3 length equals 15 residues. For the CDR3, the DNA is TGTGCCAGCAGTTTAGGGACTAGCGGTATCAATGAGCAGTTCTTC. It codes for CASSLGTSGINEQFF.

This clonotype has just a few counts. The chain employs TRBV28 and TRBJ2-6; D unclear. The germline V gene encodes CDR1 MDHEN and CDR2 SYDVKM. This CDR3 contains 17 residues. V dropped 3 bases and J dropped 0 bases, with 12 bases sitting between them. In nucleotides, the CDR3 is TGTGCCAGCAGTTTTTTCCAGATTAGCTCTGGGGCCAACGTCCTGACTTTC. This translates into CASSFFQISSGANVLTF.

A few counts support this clonotype. The chain carries TRBV7-9 and TRBJ2-2; D is possibly TRBD2 (5 bases). Germline CDR1 and CDR2: SEHNR and FQNEAQ (reference sequence). V lost 5 bases and J 5 bases, leaving 18 bases between the germline ends. This CDR3 comprises 16 residues. The DNA for the CDR3 is TGTGCCAGCAGCCCCCGGCTAGCCGCAAGTACCGGGGAGCTGTTTTTT. Translated: CASSPRLAASTGELFF.

This chain uses TRBV5-1 with TRBJ1-1; D is unclear. This CDR3 has 14 residues. Per germline, CDR1 SGHRS and CDR2 YFSETQ. V lost 0 bases and J lost 1, with 7 bases in between. The CDR3 region has the DNA TGCGCCAGCAGCTTGGTAGGGAGGAACACTGAAGCTTTCTTT. This codes for CASSLVGRNTEAFF.

The chain uses TRBV14 and TRBJ2-1; D uncertain. CDR3 size: 13 residues. Germline V CDR1 and CDR2: SGHDN, FVKESK. V was clipped by 8 bases and J by 3 bases, with 11 bases between them. The CDR3 coding sequence is TGTGCCAGCGCCGCCTGGGGCTACAATGAGCAGTTCTTC. Translated, it gives CASAAWGYNEQFF.

Ten or more counts support this clonotype. The chain joins TRBV5-1 to TRBJ1-3; 9 bases line up with TRBD1. Germline V gene data show CDR1 as SGHRS and CDR2 as YFSETQ. The length of the CDR3 is 15 residues. The V segment lost 4 bases and the J segment 0 bases; nucleotides outside the gene matches: 2. The CDR3 loop is CASSMDRGSGNTIYF. The CDR3 region has the DNA TGCGCCAGCAGCATGGACAGGGGCTCTGGAAACACCATATATTTT.

The chain recombines TRBV9 with TRBJ2-3; TRBD1 might be the D (6 bases). V lost 6 bases, J lost 3 bases, and 17 bases lay in between. There are 15 residues in the CDR3. Germline values: CDR1 SGDLS, CDR2 YYNGEE. CDR3 sequence: CASTIQGSLTDTQYF. The CDR3 DNA reads as TGTGCCAGCACCATCCAGGGGAGTCTGACAGATACGCAGTATTTT.

This clonotype was seen more than once but under ten times. The J gene is TRBJ1-2, the V gene TRBV20-1, with D unresolved. CDR3 length: 13 amino acids. Trimming pared 0 bases from V and 5 bases from J, leaving 10 bases between. Germline V CDR1 and CDR2: DFQATT, SNEGSKA (reference sequence). The CDR3 region has the DNA TGCAGTGCTAGAGATTCCCGGGTTTATGGCTACACCTTC. Residues: CSARDSRVYGYTF.

The chain employs TRBV5-4 and TRBJ2-5; D perhaps matches TRBD1 (5 bases). Per the germline V gene, CDR1 is SGHNT and CDR2 is YYREEE (reference sequence). The CDR3 has 13 residues. The germline V and J ends were trimmed by 3 bases and 4 bases, with 10 bases remaining between them. The CDR3 bases are TGTGCCAGCAGCTGGGGCTGGGGAGAGACCCAGTACTTC. It translates to CASSWGWGETQYF.

To note about this clonotype: Since a much larger clone is just one base distant, this may be a read error. The chain carries TRBV7-2 and TRBJ2-1, with 10 bases lining up with TRBD2. Germline V gene lookup returns CDR1 SGHTA and CDR2 FQGNSA. The CDR3 sequence is 17 residues long. V lost 4 bases and J lost 8; bases outside the gene matches: 14. The CDR3 nucleotides are TGTGCCAGCAGCTCAGGACTAGCGGCAGGGTCTGTCGATGAGCAGTTCTTC. It encodes CASSSGLAAGSVDEQFF.